The subject of this entry is one T cell receptor beta chain. Only a few counts were recorded for this clone. Its antigen target is currently unknown. Base qualities are not recorded, but no much larger clone differs from it by a single base. This sample was included in a study of blood T cell repertoires in COVID-19 (TCRdb year 2020). Broadly, across the study: Samples covering the acute and convalescent phases of COVID-19 were provided by collaborators in the United States, Italy and Spain. The material from the prospective study consisted of cDNA or gDNA derived from T cells, B-cell-depleted T cells, or PBMCs. The dataset comprised deeply sampled blood TCRbeta repertoires from subjects exposed to, actively infected with, or recovered from COVID-19. A freely available public database, intended as a resource for researchers studying the immune response to SARS-CoV-2, is where the repertoires were released. Samples came from the ongoing ImmuneRACE study (first 160 participants) plus 1,254 subjects from 6 global collaborators. The sample metadata nearly always contained a de-identified subject ID, COVID-19 status, age in years and sex. Where HLA class I and class II types were available, the types were taken from metadata supplied by the sample provider, not from assay-based typing. Broad study findings and their caveats: How much clinical and demographic metadata was included differed by source and by participant, and the metadata was provided uncurated.

The immunoSEQ Assay, a bias-controlled multiplex PCR, was used to amplify TCRbeta CDR3 regions from genomic DNA. The authors' analysis ran thus. The number of nucleated cells in each sample was estimated by amplification of reference gene primers within the assay. To quantify the absolute abundance of each unique TCRbeta CDR3 rearrangement, sequence reads were collapsed and filtered. Productive Simpson clonality was computed per sample as the square root of Simpson's diversity index over productive rearrangements. The table comes from immuneACCESS by way of TCRdb, which keeps in-frame sequences with V and J called. Part of the clones is missing from these tables; in studies checked, under half for an unresolved V gene and the rest for unknown reasons. V and J calls and clone size are copied from that table; D and trimming were computed from the DNA. The sample has roughly 150,000 clones on record, 80% of them singletons. 0.5% to 0.65% of the sample is in the top ten clones.

Inclusive of the bounding cysteine and phenylalanine, the CDR3 is 14 residues long. Only the CDR3 region is kept as DNA, spanning 42 bases read in frame from base 1. Taken from the germline V gene, the CDR1 and CDR2 loops are MNHEY and SVGAGI. The trim is 7 bases for V and 2 bases for J, with a gap of 14 bases between the germline ends. Each collaborating institution followed its own protocols to collect whole blood in K2EDTA tubes. Collaborator samples were shipped for TCRbeta analysis as frozen whole blood, isolated PBMCs, or DNA extracted from either sample type. The specimen was peripheral blood. The rearrangement joined TRBV6-5 to TRBJ1-2; confidence is insufficient to name the D gene. The TCR originated in a man in his sixties with acute or convalescent COVID-19. The CDR3 here reads CASISPGENYGYTF. The DNA is TGTGCCAGCATCTCCCCCGGGGAAAACTATGGCTACACCTTC.